This T cell receptor beta chain emerged from a study of shared clonotypes between healthy human individuals. The CDR3 loop spans 15 amino acids. The germline V gene encodes CDR1 SGHAT and CDR2 FQNNGV. The V end was cut by 5 bases, the J end by 7 bases, with 18 bases between. Generated by immunoSEQ multiplex PCR, the TCRdb table keeps only in-frame clones and is missing some. The data contain roughly 2.5 million clones, more than 80% of them singletons. This clonotype was obtained from a young man in good health. The source material was naive CD4+ T cells sorted from blood. Subset of the sample: CD45RA+ positively selected. This sequence joins TRBV11-2 and TRBJ2-1, with D tentatively TRBD1 or TRBD2 (5 bases each). This CDR3 is CASSPGLPGGNEQFF. CDR3 coding DNA: TGTGCCAGCAGCCCGGGGCTACCCGGAGGTAATGAGCAGTTCTTC.